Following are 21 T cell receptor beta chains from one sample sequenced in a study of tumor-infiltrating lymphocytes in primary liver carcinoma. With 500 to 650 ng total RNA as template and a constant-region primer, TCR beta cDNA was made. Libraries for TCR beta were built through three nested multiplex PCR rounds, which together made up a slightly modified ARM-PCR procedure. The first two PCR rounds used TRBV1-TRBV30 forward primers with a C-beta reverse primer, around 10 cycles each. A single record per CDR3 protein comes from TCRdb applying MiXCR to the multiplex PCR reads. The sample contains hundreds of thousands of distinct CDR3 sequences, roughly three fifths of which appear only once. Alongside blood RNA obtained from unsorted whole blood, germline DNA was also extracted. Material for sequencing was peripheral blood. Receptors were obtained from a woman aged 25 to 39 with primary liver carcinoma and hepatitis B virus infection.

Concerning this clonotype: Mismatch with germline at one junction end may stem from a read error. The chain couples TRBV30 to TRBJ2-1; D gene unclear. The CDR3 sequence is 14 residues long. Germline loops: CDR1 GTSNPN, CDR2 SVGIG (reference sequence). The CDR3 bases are TGTGCCTGGAGTTATAGCACTCAATGGGGTGAGCAGTCCTTC. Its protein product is CAWSYSTQWGEQSF.

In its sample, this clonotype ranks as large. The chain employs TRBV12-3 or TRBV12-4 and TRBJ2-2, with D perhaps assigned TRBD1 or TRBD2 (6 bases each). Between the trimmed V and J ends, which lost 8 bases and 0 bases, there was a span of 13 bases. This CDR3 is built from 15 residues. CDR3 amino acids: CASRGWDTNTGELFF. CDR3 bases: TGTGCCAGCCGGGGGTGGGACACGAACACCGGGGAGCTGTTTTTT.

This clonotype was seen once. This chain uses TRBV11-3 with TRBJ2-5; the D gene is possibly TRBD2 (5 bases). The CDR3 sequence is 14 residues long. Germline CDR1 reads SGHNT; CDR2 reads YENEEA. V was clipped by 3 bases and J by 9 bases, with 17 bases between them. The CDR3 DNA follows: TGTGCCAGCAGCTTTGGAGAGGACTTGAAGGCCCAGTACTTC. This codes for CASSFGEDLKAQYF.

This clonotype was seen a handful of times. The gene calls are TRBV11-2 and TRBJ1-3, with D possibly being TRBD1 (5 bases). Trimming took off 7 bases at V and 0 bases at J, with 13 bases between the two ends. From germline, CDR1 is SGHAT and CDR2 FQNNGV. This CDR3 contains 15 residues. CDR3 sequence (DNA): TGTGCCAGCACCTCCTGGGGCCGCTCTGGAAACACCATATATTTT. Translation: CASTSWGRSGNTIYF. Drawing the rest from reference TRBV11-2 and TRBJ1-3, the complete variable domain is EAGVAQSPRYKIIEKRQSVAFWCNPISGHATLYWYQQILGQGPKLLIQFQNNGVVDDSQLPKDRFSAERLKGVDSTLKIQPAKLEDSAVYLCASTSWGRSGNTIYFGEGSWLTVV.

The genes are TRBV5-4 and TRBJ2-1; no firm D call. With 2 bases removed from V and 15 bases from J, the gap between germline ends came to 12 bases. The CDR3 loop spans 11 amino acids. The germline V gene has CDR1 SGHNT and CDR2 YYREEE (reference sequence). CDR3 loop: CASSLDNRRFF. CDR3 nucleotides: TGTGCCAGCAGCTTAGATAACCGGAGGTTCTTC.

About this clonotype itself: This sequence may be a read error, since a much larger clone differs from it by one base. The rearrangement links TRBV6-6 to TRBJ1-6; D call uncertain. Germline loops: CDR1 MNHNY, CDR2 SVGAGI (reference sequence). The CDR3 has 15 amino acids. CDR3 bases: TGTGCCAGCACCCCTCGGGCGGGGAATAATTCACCCCCCCACTTT. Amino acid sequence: CASTPRAGNNSPPHF.

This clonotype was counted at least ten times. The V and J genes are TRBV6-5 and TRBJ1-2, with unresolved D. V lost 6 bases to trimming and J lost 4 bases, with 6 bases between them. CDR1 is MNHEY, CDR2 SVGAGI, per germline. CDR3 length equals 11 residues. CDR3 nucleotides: TGTGCCAGCAGAGCAGCCTATGGCTACACCTTC. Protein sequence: CASRAAYGYTF.

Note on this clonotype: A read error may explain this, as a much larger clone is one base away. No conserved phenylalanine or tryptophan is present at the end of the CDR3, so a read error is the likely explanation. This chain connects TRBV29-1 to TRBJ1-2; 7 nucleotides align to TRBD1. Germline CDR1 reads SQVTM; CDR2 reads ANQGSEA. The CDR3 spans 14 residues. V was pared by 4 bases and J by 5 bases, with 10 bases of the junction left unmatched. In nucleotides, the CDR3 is TGCAGCGTTGGGAAGGGGGCGTCGGGTTATGGCTACACCGTC. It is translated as CSVGKGASGYGYTV.

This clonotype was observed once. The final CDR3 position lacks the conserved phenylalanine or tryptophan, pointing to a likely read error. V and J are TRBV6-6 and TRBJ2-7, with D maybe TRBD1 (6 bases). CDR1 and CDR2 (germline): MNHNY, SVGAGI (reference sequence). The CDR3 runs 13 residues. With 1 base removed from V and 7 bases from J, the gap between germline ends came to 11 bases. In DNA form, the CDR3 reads TGTGCCAGCAGTTACTTGGGGGCCCGGGAGCAGTACCTC. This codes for CASSYLGAREQYL.

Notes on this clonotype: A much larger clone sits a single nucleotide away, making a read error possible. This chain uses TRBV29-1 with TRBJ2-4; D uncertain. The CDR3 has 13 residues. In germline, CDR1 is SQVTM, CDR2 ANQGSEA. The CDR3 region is CSGLSPAKNNQYF. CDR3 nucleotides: TGCAGCGGTCTGTCTCCCGCCAAAAACAATCAGTACTTC.

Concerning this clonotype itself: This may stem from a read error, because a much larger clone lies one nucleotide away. Here the CDR3 DNA reads TGTGCCGGCAGTTTTGGGGGCGCGCGTTCCGGGGAGCTGTTTTTT. Its protein is CAGSFGGARSGELFF. J is TRBJ2-2 and V is TRBV12-3 or TRBV12-4; weak D call: TRBD1 (6 bases). The CDR3 sequence is 15 residues long.

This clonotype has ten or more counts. The CDR3 sequence is CASSLFEQANQPQHF. Here the CDR3 DNA reads TGTGCCAGCAGCTTGTTTGAACAGGCCAATCAGCCCCAGCATTTT. This rearrangement joins TRBV5-5 to TRBJ1-5, with TRBD1 as a possible D gene (5 bases). V was trimmed by 1 base and J by 3 bases, leaving 11 bases between them. This CDR3 contains 15 residues. Germline CDR1 is SGHKS and CDR2 is YYEKEE (reference sequence).

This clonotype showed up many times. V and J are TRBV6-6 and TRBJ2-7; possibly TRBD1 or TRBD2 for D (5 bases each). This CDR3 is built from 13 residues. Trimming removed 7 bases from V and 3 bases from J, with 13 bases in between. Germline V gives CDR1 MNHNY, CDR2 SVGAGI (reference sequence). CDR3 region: CASNREGNYEQYF. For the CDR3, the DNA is TGTGCCAGCAATCGAGAGGGGAACTACGAGCAGTACTTC.

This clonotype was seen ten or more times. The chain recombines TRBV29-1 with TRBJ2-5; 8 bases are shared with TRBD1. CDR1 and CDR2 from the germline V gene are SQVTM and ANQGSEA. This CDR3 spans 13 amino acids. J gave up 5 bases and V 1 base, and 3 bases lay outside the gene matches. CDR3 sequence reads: CSVEGTGWETQYF. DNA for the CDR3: TGCAGCGTTGAAGGGACAGGGTGGGAGACCCAGTACTTC.

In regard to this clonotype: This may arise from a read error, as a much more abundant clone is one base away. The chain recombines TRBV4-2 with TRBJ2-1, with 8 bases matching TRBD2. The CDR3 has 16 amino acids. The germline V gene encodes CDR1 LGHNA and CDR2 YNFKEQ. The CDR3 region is CDSSHYSGSSYNEQFF. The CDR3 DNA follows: TGTGACAGCAGCCATTACAGCGGGAGCTCCTACAATGAGCAGTTCTTC.

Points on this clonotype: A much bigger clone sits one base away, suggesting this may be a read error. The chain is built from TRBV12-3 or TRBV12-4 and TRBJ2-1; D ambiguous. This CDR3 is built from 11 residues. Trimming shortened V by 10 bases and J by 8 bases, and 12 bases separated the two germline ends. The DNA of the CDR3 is TGTGCCACACCCGCTGAGGATGAGCAGTTCTTC. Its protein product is CATPAEDEQFF.

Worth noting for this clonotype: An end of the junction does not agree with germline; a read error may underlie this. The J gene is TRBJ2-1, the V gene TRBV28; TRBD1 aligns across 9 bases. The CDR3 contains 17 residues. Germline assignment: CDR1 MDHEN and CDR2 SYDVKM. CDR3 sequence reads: CAISPEQGAGRLNEQFF. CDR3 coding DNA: TGTGCCATCAGTCCAGAACAGGGGGCAGGGAGACTCAATGAGCAGTTCTTC.

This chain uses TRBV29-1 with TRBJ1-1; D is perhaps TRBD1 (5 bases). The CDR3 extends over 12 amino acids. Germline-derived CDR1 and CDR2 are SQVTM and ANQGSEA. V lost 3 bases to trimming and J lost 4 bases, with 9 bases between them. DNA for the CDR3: TGCAGCGTTGAGGTGGGGACCACTGAAGCTTTCTTT. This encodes CSVEVGTTEAFF. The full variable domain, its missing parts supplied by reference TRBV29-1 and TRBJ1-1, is SAVISQKPSRDICQRGTSLTIQCQVDSQVTMMFWYRQQPGQSLTLIATANQGSEATYESGFVIDKFPISRPNLTFSTLTVSNMSPEDSSIYLCSVEVGTTEAFFGQGTRLTVV.

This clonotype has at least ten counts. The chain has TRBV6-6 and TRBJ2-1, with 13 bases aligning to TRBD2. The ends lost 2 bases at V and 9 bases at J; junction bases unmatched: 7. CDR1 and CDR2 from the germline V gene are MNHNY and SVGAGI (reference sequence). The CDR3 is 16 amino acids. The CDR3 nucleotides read TGTGCCAGCAGTTACGGTAGGACTAGCGGGAGACTTGAGCAGTTCTTC. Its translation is CASSYGRTSGRLEQFF.

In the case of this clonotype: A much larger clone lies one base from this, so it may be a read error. CDR3 sequence: CASSILKTGAGDTQYF. DNA of the CDR3: TGTGCCAGCAGCATCCTCAAAACGGGAGCGGGGGATACGCAGTATTTT. The chain uses TRBV11-2 and TRBJ2-3; 7 bases line up with TRBD2. There are 16 residues in the CDR3. The V gene end was trimmed by 5 bases and the J gene end by 6 bases; junction bases not matched to a gene: 14. Germline V CDR1 and CDR2: SGHAT, FQNNGV.

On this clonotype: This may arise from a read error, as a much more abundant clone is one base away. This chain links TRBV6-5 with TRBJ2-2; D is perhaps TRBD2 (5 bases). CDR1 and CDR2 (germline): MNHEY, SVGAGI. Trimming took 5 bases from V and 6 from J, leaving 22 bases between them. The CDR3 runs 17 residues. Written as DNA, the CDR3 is TGTGCCAGCAGTGCCGGTCTGGCGCGGGTTATAGCCGGGGAGCTGTTTTTT. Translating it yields CASSAGLARVIAGELFF.